This T cell receptor beta chain was obtained from a study of blood T cell repertoires in COVID-19 (dated by TCRdb to the early 2020s). The study in broad terms: Samples covering the acute and convalescent phases of COVID-19 were provided by collaborators in the United States, Italy and Spain. Subjects who had been exposed to COVID-19, were actively infected with it, or had recovered from it provided the deeply sampled blood TCRbeta repertoires that made up the dataset. Where HLA class I and class II types were available, the types were taken from metadata supplied by the sample provider, not from assay-based typing. The repertoires were made available in a free public database intended to serve as a resource for research on the immune response to SARS-CoV-2. The prospective study material was composed of cDNA or gDNA derived from T cells, B-cell-depleted T cells, or PBMCs. Samples were obtained from the ongoing ImmuneRACE study (first 160 participants) and from some 1,200 subjects provided by 6 global collaborators. A de-identified subject ID, COVID-19 status, age in years and sex were almost always included in the sample metadata.

For this clone: What this receptor recognizes is not known. Per-base quality was not reported, and no clone a single base away is much larger than it.

What the study reported, not specific to this receptor: The quantity of clinical and demographic metadata differed by source and by participant and was supplied without curation.

From the cysteine through the phenylalanine, the CDR3 covers 18 amino acids. Solely the CDR3 DNA is kept, with 54 bases framed from the first base. From the germline V gene, CDR1 is SGHVS and CDR2 is FNYEAQ. V lost 2 bases and J lost 4 bases; the stretch between them is 21 bases long. Whole blood was collected in K2EDTA tubes by collaborating institutions according to the institutions' own protocols. For TCRbeta analysis, collaborator samples were shipped as frozen whole blood, as isolated PBMCs, or as DNA extracted from either sample type. TCRbeta CDR3 regions were amplified from genomic DNA using the immunoSEQ Assay, a bias-controlled multiplex PCR. Regarding the original processing steps: Within the assay, amplification of reference gene primers was used to estimate how many nucleated cells each sample contained. To quantify the absolute abundance of each unique TCRbeta CDR3 rearrangement, sequence reads were collapsed and filtered. For each sample, productive Simpson clonality was calculated by taking the square root of Simpson's diversity index across productive rearrangements. Here the immuneACCESS table is served through TCRdb, limited to in-frame sequences with V and J called. Missing clones are a known gap in these copies; in checked studies unresolved V genes cover under half, and the rest lacks a known reason. Clonal size and the V and J genes are those of that table, whereas D and trimming came from the DNA. The sample table shows about 34,000 clones, and 75% to 95% are seen once. The ten largest clonotypes hold around 5.4% of the sample.

This clonotype was sampled from a woman of 80 years or more with acute or convalescent COVID-19. The rearrangement joined TRBV7-6 to TRBJ1-3; a tentative D match to TRBD1 spans 6 bases. The sequenced sample consisted of peripheral blood. The DNA sequence follows: TGTGCCAGCAGCTTATCCCCGGGAGGACAGAGCCGAGGAAACACCATATATTTT. Its coded protein is CASSLSPGGQSRGNTIYF.